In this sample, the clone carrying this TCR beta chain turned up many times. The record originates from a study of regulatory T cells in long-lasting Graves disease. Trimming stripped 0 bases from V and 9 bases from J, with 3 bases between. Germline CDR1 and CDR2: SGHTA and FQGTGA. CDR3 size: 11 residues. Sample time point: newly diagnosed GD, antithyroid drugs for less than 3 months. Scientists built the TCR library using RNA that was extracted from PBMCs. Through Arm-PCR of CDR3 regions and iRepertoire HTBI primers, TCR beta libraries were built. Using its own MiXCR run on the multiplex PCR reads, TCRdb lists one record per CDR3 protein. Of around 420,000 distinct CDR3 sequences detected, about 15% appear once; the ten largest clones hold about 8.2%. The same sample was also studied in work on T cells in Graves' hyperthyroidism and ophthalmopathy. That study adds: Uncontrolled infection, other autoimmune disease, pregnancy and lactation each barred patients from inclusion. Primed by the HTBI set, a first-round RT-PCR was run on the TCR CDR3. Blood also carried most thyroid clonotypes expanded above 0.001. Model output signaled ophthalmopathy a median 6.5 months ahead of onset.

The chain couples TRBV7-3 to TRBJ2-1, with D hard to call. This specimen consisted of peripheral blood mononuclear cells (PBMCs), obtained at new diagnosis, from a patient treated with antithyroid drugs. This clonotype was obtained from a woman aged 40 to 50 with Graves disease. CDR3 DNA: TGTGCCAGCAGCTTAACCGGTGAGCAGTTCTTC. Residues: CASSLTGEQFF. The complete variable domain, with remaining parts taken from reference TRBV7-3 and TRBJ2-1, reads GAGVSQTPSNKVTEKGKYVELRCDPISGHTALYWYRQSLGQGPEFLIYFQGTGAADDSGLPNDRFFAVRPEGSVSTLKIQRTERGDSAVYLCASSLTGEQFFGPGTRLTVL.